The present T cell receptor (beta chain) was sequenced within a study of blood T cell repertoires in COVID-19. Study-level information: Some COVID-19 samples were acute and others convalescent; all came from the United States, Italy and Spain. PBMCs, B-cell-depleted T cells, or T cells provided the cDNA or gDNA that made up the material.

Profiling relied on immunoSEQ multiplex PCR, and the TCRdb table lists in-frame clones only, not all of them. The data hold roughly 160,000 clones, with roughly 91% observed a single time. The clonotype was recovered from a man aged 50 to 60 who had recovered from COVID-19. The sequenced sample was peripheral blood.

In DNA, the CDR3 is TGTGCCAGCATTAGCGGGAGCTCCTACGAGCAGTACTTC. Encoded protein: CASISGSSYEQYF. V and J are TRBV6-5 and TRBJ2-7, with TRBD2 matching over 9 bases. The CDR3 totals 13 residues. V lost 7 bases to trimming and J lost 0 bases; unmatched junction nucleotides: 1. Germline CDR1 is MNHEY and CDR2 is SVGAGI.